In this sample, the clone carrying this T cell receptor (beta chain) turned up a few times. Its antigen is unknown. The sample is drawn from a study of CD8 T cells in ankylosing spondylitis. The CDR3 consists of 14 residues. Germline CDR1 and CDR2: SEHNR and FQNEAQ (reference sequence). Between the trimmed V and J ends, which lost 0 bases and 7 bases, there was a span of 13 bases. Study-level findings and limits: Seemingly distinctive of ankylosing spondylitis blood was a TCR beta motif formed by eight highly homologous variants. Enrichment of disease-linked clones was reportedly significant in matched ankylosing spondylitis synovial fluid.

TCRdb recomputed calls from the 5' RACE reads with MiXCR, one row per CDR3 protein. The sample lists fewer than 650,000 distinct CDR3 sequences, over 9.5% occurring once. The sequencing input was blood, either unsorted or a sorted T cell fraction (not recorded which). This clonotype was obtained from a male donor with ankylosing spondylitis. This sequence joins TRBV7-9 and TRBJ2-7; D is possibly TRBD2 (5 bases). The CDR3 spells CASSLAGLEEEQYF. The CDR3 DNA sequence: TGTGCCAGCAGCTTAGCGGGCCTGGAGGAGGAGCAGTACTTC.